This T cell receptor (beta chain) was identified during a study of blood T cell dynamics during melanoma immunotherapy. The overall study: First-line therapy was either pembrolizumab or nivolumab with ipilimumab for metastatic melanoma. Findings of the study overall: It remained unknown if the driving T cell clones were melanoma-specific.

Details on this clone: Antigen unknown.

The time point denotes: week 3, after first cycle of checkpoint inhibitor. At 12 weeks after first infusion, RECIST 1.1 defined response for most patients. Germline values: CDR1 LNHDA, CDR2 SQIVND (reference sequence). Trimming cost V 7 bases and J 5 bases, with 18 bases left between them. CDR3 length: 15 residues. Each bulk PBMC sample had approximately 400 ng DNA loaded. The protocol was immunoSEQ multiplex PCR, while the TCRdb copy is restricted to in-frame clones and leaves out a portion. Of approximately 11,000 clones detected, about 87% appear once; the ten largest clones hold 6.5% to 7%. This material consisted of blood, taken from a patient treated with checkpoint blockade. The receptor was derived from a human donor with melanoma. The V and J genes are TRBV19 and TRBJ1-3; possible D gene TRBD1, 6 bases. The CDR3 coding sequence is TGTGCCAGTACCTCATCGGGGGCAGAGCGAAACACCATATATTTT. Translation: CASTSSGAERNTIYF. Drawing the rest from reference TRBV19 and TRBJ1-3, the complete variable domain is DGGITQSPKYLFRKEGQNVTLSCEQNLNHDAMYWYRQDPGQGLRLIYYSQIVNDFQKGDIAEGYSVSREKKESFPLTVTSAQKNPTAFYLCASTSSGAERNTIYFGEGSWLTVV.